The following is a TCR beta chain sequence with its context. The data were obtained in a study of blood T cell repertoires in COVID-19. Whole-study context: There were acute and convalescent COVID-19 samples, and they came from the United States, Italy and Spain. Nucleic acid was either cDNA or gDNA, and it came from T cells, B-cell-depleted T cells, or PBMCs.

The CDR3 is 12 residues long. V gave up 4 bases and J gave up 0 bases, with 6 bases separating them. CDR1 and CDR2 from the germline V gene are SQVTM and ANQGSEA. In the authors' workflow: Scientists estimated how many nucleated cells there were by amplifying reference gene primers. Here immunoSEQ multiplex PCR was the method, and the copy in TCRdb shows in-frame clones only, minus some. The D gene and trimming were derived from the DNA, and the V and J assignments and clone size from that table. Of some 150,000 clones in the sample, over 75% were seen once. The sample consisted of peripheral blood. The source is a human donor in a cohort sampled during active COVID-19. This chain connects TRBV29-1 to TRBJ1-1, with D unresolved. CDR3 sequence (DNA): TGCAGCGTTGTTGACTTGAACACTGAAGCTTTCTTT. Encoded protein: CSVVDLNTEAFF.